This is a list of T cell receptor beta chains from one sample in a study of blood T cell repertoires in COVID-19. Libraries were prepared by immunoSEQ multiplex PCR; TCRdb keeps only in-frame clonotypes and omits some of them. The data show 200,000 to 250,000 clones, 83% seen once. The material sequenced was peripheral blood. Every receptor here comes from a woman in her 50s with acute or convalescent COVID-19. Both conserved end residues are part of each CDR3. A D gene is named only where the DNA matches it firmly. The size entry is marked missing in some rows and otherwise reads once, few, many or a size class.

TRBD1 TRBJ1-1 TRBV6-2/TRBV6-3 . CASSISGTGGAWNTEAFF TGTGCCAGCAGCATTTCCGGGACAGGGGGCGCTTGGAACACTGAAGCTTTCTTT
TRBD1 TRBJ1-4 TRBV25-1 few CASRGQGGEDEKLFF TGTGCCAGCAGGGGACAGGGAGGGGAGGATGAAAAACTGTTTTTT
TRBD2 TRBJ2-3 TRBV5-6 few CASSFGTRADTQYF TGTGCCAGCAGCTTTGGGACTAGAGCAGATACGCAGTATTTT
TRBD1 TRBJ1-6 TRBV11-1 . CASSLLEQGNSPLHF TGTGCCAGCAGCTTATTGGAACAGGGGAATTCACCCCTCCACTTT
TRBD1 TRBJ1-1 TRBV5-5 . CASSLKGAHTTEAFF TGTGCCAGCAGCCTAAAGGGGGCCCATACCACTGAAGCTTTCTTT
TRBD2 TRBJ2-2 TRBV30 . CAWSGTRTSGNTGELFF TGTGCCTGGAGTGGAACCAGGACTAGCGGTAACACCGGGGAGCTGTTTTTT
TRBD1 TRBJ2-2 TRBV5-1 . CASRSSGGLPNTGELFF TGCGCCAGCAGATCGTCAGGGGGTCTTCCCAACACCGGGGAGCTGTTTTTT
. TRBJ1-2 TRBV28 . CASSPSPGKRNYGYTF TGTGCCAGCAGTCCTTCTCCAGGGAAGAGAAACTATGGCTACACCTTC
TRBD1 TRBJ1-6 TRBV19 . CASTLDRVGNSPLHF TGTGCCAGTACGCTCGACAGGGTGGGTAATTCACCCCTCCACTTT
TRBD1 TRBJ2-1 TRBV24-1 . CATPGTGESNEQFF TGTGCCACCCCCGGGACAGGGGAGAGCAATGAGCAGTTCTTC
. TRBJ1-2 TRBV27 once CASSQIGGSYGYTF TGTGCCAGCAGCCAAATCGGGGGATCCTATGGCTACACCTTC
. TRBJ1-2 TRBV5-4 few CASTLGGANYGYTF TGTGCCAGCACTCTGGGAGGGGCCAACTATGGCTACACCTTC
. TRBJ1-4 TRBV27 . CASSPGQINEKLFF TGTGCCAGCAGTCCAGGACAGATCAATGAAAAACTGTTTTTT
TRBD2 TRBJ2-7 TRBV7-2 . CASSLGLAVTYEQYF TGTGCCAGCAGCCTGGGACTAGCGGTAACCTACGAGCAGTACTTC
. TRBJ1-6 TRBV7-2 once CASSSREGPSPLHF TGTGCCAGCAGCTCCCGGGAGGGCCCATCACCCCTCCACTTT
. TRBJ1-2 TRBV7-8 few CASSLVGGAANYGYTF TGTGCCAGCAGCTTGGTAGGGGGGGCCGCTAACTATGGCTACACCTTC
. TRBJ2-1 TRBV11-2 . CASTFSSYNEQFF TGTGCCAGCACCTTCTCCTCCTACAATGAGCAGTTCTTC
. TRBJ2-2 TRBV5-1 few CASSSPQHRVTNTGELFF TGCGCCAGCAGCTCGCCCCAGCACCGGGTCACGAACACCGGGGAGCTGTTTTTT
. TRBJ2-3 TRBV5-6 . CASSRRAGSTDTQYF TGTGCCAGCAGCCGGAGGGCAGGGAGCACAGATACGCAGTATTTT
. TRBJ1-1 TRBV12-5 . CASGFAGPQYTEAFF TGTGCTAGTGGTTTCGCAGGTCCCCAGTACACTGAAGCTTTCTTT
. TRBJ2-3 TRBV28 . CASSLLASDTQYF TGTGCCAGCAGTTTGCTAGCCTCAGATACGCAGTATTTT
. TRBJ1-6 TRBV27 . CASSLKARRGGSNSPLHF TGTGCCAGCAGTTTAAAGGCCCGGCGGGGAGGAAGTAATTCACCCCTCCACTTT
TRBD2 TRBJ2-3 TRBV7-2 . CASSETPTSGGISTDTQYF TGTGCCAGCAGCGAAACCCCCACTAGCGGGGGCATAAGCACAGATACGCAGTATTTT
. TRBJ1-6 TRBV7-6 few CASSSQGSGYNSPLHF TGTGCCAGCAGCTCCCAGGGCTCAGGGTATAATTCACCCCTCCACTTT
. TRBJ2-1 TRBV11-3 once CASSSLQGLGQFF TGTGCCAGCAGCTCTTTACAGGGCCTCGGGCAGTTCTTC
. TRBJ1-1 TRBV13 . CASSYQGSTEAFF TGTGCCAGCAGCTACCAGGGTTCCACTGAAGCTTTCTTT
. TRBJ1-2 TRBV28 . CASNGRHYGYTF TGTGCCAGCAATGGCAGGCACTATGGCTACACCTTC
TRBD1 TRBJ1-5 TRBV19 . CASSSQQGARNQPQHF TGTGCCAGTAGTAGTCAACAGGGGGCTCGCAATCAGCCCCAGCATTTT
. TRBJ2-5 TRBV5-6 . CASSLGLAAYQETQYF TGTGCCAGCAGCTTGGGTCTAGCTGCGTACCAAGAGACCCAGTACTTC